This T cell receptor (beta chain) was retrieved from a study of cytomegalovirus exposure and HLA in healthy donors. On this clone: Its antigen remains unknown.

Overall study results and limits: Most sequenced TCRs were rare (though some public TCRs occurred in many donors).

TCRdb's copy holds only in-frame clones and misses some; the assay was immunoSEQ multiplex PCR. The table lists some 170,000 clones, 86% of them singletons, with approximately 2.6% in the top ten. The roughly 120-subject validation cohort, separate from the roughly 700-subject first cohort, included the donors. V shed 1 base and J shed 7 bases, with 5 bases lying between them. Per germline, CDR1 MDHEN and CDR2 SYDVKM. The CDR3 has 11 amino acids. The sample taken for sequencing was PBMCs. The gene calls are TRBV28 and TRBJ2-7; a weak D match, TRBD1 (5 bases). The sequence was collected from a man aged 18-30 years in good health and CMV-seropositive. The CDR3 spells CASSLYREQYF. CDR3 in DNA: TGTGCCAGCAGTTTATACAGGGAGCAGTACTTC.